Listed here is a single TCR beta chain. Per the germline V gene, CDR1 is SQVTM and CDR2 is ANQGSEA. V shed 3 bases and J shed 1 base, with 12 bases lying between them. The CDR3 sequence is 14 residues long. This sample was included in a study of shared clonotypes between healthy human individuals. Genomic DNA of every subset was divided equally among multiple immunoSEQ plates. Only in-frame clones appear in the TCRdb table, and some are missing; sequencing was by immunoSEQ multiplex PCR. The sample comprises fewer than 1.8 million clones, 98% of which are singletons, and around 0.38% rests with the top ten.

The clonotype comes from a man aged 30-40 years in good health. The rearrangement joins TRBV29-1 to TRBJ1-1; D ambiguous. The sample comprised naive CD4+ T cells sorted from blood. Subset in this sample: CD45RA+ positively selected. In DNA, the CDR3 is TGCAGCGTTGATATAGGGCAGGCGAACACTGAAGCTTTCTTT. The encoded protein is CSVDIGQANTEAFF.